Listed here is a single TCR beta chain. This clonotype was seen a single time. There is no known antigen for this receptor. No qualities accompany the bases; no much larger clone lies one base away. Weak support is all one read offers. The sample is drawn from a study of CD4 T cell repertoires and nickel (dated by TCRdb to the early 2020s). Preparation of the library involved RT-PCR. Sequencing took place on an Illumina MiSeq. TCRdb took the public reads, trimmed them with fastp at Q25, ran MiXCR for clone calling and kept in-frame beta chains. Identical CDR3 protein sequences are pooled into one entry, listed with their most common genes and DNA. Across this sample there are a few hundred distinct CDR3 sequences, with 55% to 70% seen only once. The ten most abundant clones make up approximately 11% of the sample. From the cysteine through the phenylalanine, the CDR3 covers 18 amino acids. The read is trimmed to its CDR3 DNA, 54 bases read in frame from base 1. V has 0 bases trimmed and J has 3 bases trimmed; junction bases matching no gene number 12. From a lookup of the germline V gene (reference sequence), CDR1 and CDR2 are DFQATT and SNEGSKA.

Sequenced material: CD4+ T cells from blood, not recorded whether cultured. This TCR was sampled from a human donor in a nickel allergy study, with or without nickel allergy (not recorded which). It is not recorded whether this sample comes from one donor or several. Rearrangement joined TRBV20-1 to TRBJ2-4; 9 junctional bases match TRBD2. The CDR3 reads CSAREAGGPIRGKNIQYF. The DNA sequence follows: TGCAGTGCTAGAGAGGCGGGAGGGCCAATCAGAGGCAAAAACATTCAGTACTTC.